This T cell receptor beta chain came from a study of blood T cells in healthy people across ages. Concerning this clonotype: Antigen: not known.

The germline CDR1 and CDR2 sequences are ENHRY and SYGVKD. This CDR3 region has 16 residues. Together with a sample-barcoded 5' primer, a J-beta primer mix was included in a second PCR lasting about 7 to 11 cycles. Via MiXCR, TCRdb re-called the 5' RACE reads, giving one row per CDR3 protein. This sample yields about 290,000 distinct CDR3 sequences, of which roughly 27% are seen a single time; 29% belongs to the top ten. Study-wide findings and caveats: Diversity of TCR beta correlated strongly with naive T cell percentage. Per million T cells, TCR beta diversity dropped about linearly as age rose. With unsorted PBMCs, a conclusive comparison of naive versus antigen-experienced cells was not possible.

Sequencing was done on a sample of blood. The origin of this receptor is a woman in her 70s in good health. The genes are TRBV10-3 and TRBJ2-5; D is possibly TRBD2 (5 bases). The DNA end is a closer match to TRBJ2-1, so the J assignment may be wrong. The CDR3, as DNA: TGTGCCACCATGAGAACCTCGGACGCGCCGGGGAATGAGCAGTTCTTC. This sequence encodes CATMRTSDAPGNEQFF.